This TCR beta chain was observed in a study of PD-1 blockade in classical Hodgkin lymphoma. Study-wide results and caveats: Reported findings placed baseline TCR diversity lower in newly diagnosed patients (compared with healthy donors).

In every patient, relapse followed autologous stem cell transplantation, while exposure to brentuximab vedotin differed. Germline V gene sequence: CDR1 LGHNA, CDR2 YSLEER. This CDR3 comprises 15 residues. V shed 1 base and J shed 5 bases, with 14 bases lying between them. This clone was seen once. What it binds is unknown. Generated by immunoSEQ multiplex PCR, the TCRdb table keeps only in-frame clones and is missing some. The data show more than 25,000 clones, with around 73% seen just once and roughly 35% held by the top ten. The rearrangement links TRBV4-3 to TRBJ2-5; D is ambiguous. Sequences were derived from peripheral blood mononuclear cells (PBMCs), sampled before the second cycle of nivolumab. This receptor was taken from a human donor with classical Hodgkin lymphoma. The CDR3 region is CASSQGRTGRETQYF. The CDR3 DNA reads TGCGCCAGCAGCCAAGGACGAACTGGGCGGGAGACCCAGTACTTC.